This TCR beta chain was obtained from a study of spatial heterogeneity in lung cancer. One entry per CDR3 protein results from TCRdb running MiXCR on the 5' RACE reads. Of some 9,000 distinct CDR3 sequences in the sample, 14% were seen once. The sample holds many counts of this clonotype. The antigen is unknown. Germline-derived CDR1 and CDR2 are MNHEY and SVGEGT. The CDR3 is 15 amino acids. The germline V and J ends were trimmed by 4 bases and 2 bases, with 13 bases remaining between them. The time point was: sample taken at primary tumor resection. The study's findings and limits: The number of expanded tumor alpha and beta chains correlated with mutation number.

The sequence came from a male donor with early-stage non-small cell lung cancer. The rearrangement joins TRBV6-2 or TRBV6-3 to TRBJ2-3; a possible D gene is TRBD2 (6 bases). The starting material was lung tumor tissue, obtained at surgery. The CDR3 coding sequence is TGTGCCAGCAGTTTTCTGGCGGGGAACACAGATACGCAGTATTTT. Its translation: CASSFLAGNTDTQYF.